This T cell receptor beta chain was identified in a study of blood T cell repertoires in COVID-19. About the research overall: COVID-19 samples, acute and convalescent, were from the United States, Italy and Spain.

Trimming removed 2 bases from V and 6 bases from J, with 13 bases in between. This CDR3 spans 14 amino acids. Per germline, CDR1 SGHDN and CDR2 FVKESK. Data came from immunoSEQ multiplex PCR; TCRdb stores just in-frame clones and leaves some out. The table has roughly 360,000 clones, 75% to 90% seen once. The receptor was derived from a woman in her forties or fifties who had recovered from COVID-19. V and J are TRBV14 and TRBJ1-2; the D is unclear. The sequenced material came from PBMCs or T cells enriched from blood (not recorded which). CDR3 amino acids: CASSQWRVTDGYTF. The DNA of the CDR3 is TGTGCCAGCAGCCAATGGAGGGTAACGGATGGCTACACCTTC.